This is a list of T cell receptor beta chains from one sample in a study of OX40 agonist ivuxolimab in advanced cancers. Libraries were prepared by immunoSEQ multiplex PCR; TCRdb keeps only in-frame clonotypes and omits some of them. This sample yields 70,000 to 95,000 clones, of which 90% to 95% are seen a single time; around 2.8% belongs to the top ten. The source material was CD4+ or CD8+ T cells sorted from blood, sampled in a trial of the OX40 agonist ivuxolimab. These receptors were taken from an adult with an advanced solid tumor such as melanoma, head and neck, liver or kidney cancer. The CDR3 runs from the conserved cysteine through the conserved F or W. The D gene is left open where the match is weak. Some rows have no size entry. The others give once, few or many, or a class for an expanded clone.

CDR3 protein,CDR3 DNA,V gene,J gene,D gene,clone size
CASSLGQGSNQPQHF,TGTGCCAGCAGCTTGGGGCAGGGAAGCAATCAGCCCCAGCATTTT,TRBV5-6,TRBJ1-5,-,-
CASGLGPLNTEAFF,TGTGCTAGTGGTTTGGGTCCATTGAACACTGAAGCTTTCTTT,TRBV12-5,TRBJ1-1,-,-
CASSEVGRAFF,TGTGCCAGCAGTGAAGTGGGAAGGGCTTTCTTT,TRBV6-5,TRBJ1-1,-,-
CASSLGRGPQHF,TGTGCCAGCAGCTTGGGAAGGGGACCCCAGCATTTT,TRBV5-6,TRBJ1-5,-,-
CSARDFYEQYF,TGCAGTGCCCGGGACTTCTACGAGCAGTACTTC,TRBV20-1,TRBJ2-7,-,-
CASSQVSQDYEQYF,TGCGCCAGCAGCCAAGTGTCGCAGGACTACGAGCAGTACTTC,TRBV4-1,TRBJ2-7,-,-
CASSPGTGVSYEQYF,TGTGCCAGCAGCCCCGGGACAGGGGTCTCCTACGAGCAGTACTTC,TRBV11-3,TRBJ2-7,TRBD1,-
CASSQRWGQMSIYGYTF,TGTGCCAGCAGCCAAAGGTGGGGACAGATGTCTATCTATGGCTACACCTTC,TRBV11-2,TRBJ1-2,TRBD1,-
CASSPKGGSGGGWSYEQYF,TGTGCCAGCAGTCCAAAGGGAGGGAGCGGGGGAGGATGGTCCTACGAGCAGTACTTC,TRBV27,TRBJ2-7,TRBD2,-
CASSWTGIGETQYF,TGTGCCAGCAGTTGGACAGGGATTGGAGAGACCCAGTACTTC,TRBV6-5,TRBJ2-5,TRBD1,-
CASLAGYEQYF,TGTGCCAGCTTAGCGGGGTACGAGCAGTACTTC,TRBV6-1,TRBJ2-7,TRBD2,-
CATQGTGAGYTF,TGTGCCACCCAAGGGACAGGAGCTGGCTACACCTTC,TRBV28,TRBJ1-2,TRBD1,-
CASSMGEETQYF,TGTGCCAGTAGTATGGGGGAAGAGACCCAGTACTTC,TRBV19,TRBJ2-5,-,-
CASSFSGKGTGELFF,TGTGCCAGCAGCTTCTCCGGGAAAGGCACCGGGGAGCTGTTTTTT,TRBV5-6,TRBJ2-2,-,-
CASSYPGLGYEQYF,TGTGCCAGCAGCTACCCGGGACTAGGGTACGAGCAGTACTTC,TRBV13,TRBJ2-7,TRBD2,once
CASSLWKASSYEQYF,TGTGCCAGCAGCTTGTGGAAGGCCAGCTCCTACGAGCAGTACTTC,TRBV5-6,TRBJ2-7,-,-
CASTASGSSFNEQFF,TGTGCCAGTACCGCTAGCGGGAGCTCGTTTAATGAGCAGTTCTTC,TRBV19,TRBJ2-1,TRBD2,-
CALEGTTYEQCF,TGTGCTTTAGAAGGGACCACCTACGAGCAGTGCTTC,TRBV30,TRBJ2-7,-,-
CASSLERGTDTQYF,TGTGCCAGCAGCTTGGAGCGGGGCACAGATACGCAGTATTTT,TRBV5-4,TRBJ2-3,-,-
CASSKGNEQYF,TGTGCCAGCAGCAAAGGAAACGAGCAGTACTTC,TRBV27,TRBJ2-7,-,-
CASSGTGQASSYEQYF,TGTGCCAGCAGCGGGACCGGACAGGCCTCCTCCTACGAGCAGTACTTC,TRBV9,TRBJ2-7,TRBD1,-
CASSTRTGNGYTF,TGTGCCAGCAGTACTCGGACGGGGAATGGCTACACCTTC,TRBV27,TRBJ1-2,-,-
CASSQRSSSGSSGELFF,TGCGCCAGCAGCCAAAGGAGCTCTAGCGGGAGTTCCGGGGAGCTGTTTTTT,TRBV4-1,TRBJ2-2,TRBD2,-
CASSQTRANEKLFF,TGCGCCAGCAGCCAAACACGGGCCAATGAAAAACTGTTTTTT,TRBV4-3,TRBJ1-4,-,-
CSVEATSGRWADTQYF,TGCAGCGTTGAAGCGACTAGCGGGAGATGGGCAGATACGCAGTATTTT,TRBV29-1,TRBJ2-3,TRBD2,-
CASSLLLSSYNEQFF,TGTGCCAGCAGCTTACTCCTGAGCTCCTACAATGAGCAGTTCTTC,TRBV11-2,TRBJ2-1,-,-
CASSLEGPYGQYF,TGTGCCAGCAGCTTAGAGGGCCCATATGGGCAGTATTTT,TRBV7-8,TRBJ2-3,-,-
CATTDRGLSNQPQHF,TGTGCCACAACAGACAGGGGACTTAGCAATCAGCCCCAGCATTTT,TRBV19,TRBJ1-5,TRBD1,-
CASSVGADYEQYF,TGTGCCAGCAGCGTAGGGGCAGACTACGAGCAGTACTTC,TRBV9,TRBJ2-7,-,-
CASSETSHGYTF,TGTGCCAGCAGCGAAACATCTCATGGCTACACCTTC,TRBV7-9,TRBJ1-2,-,once
CAISGREGLPDTQYF,TGTGCCATCAGTGGGCGGGAGGGCCTACCAGATACGCAGTATTTT,TRBV10-3,TRBJ2-3,TRBD2,-
CATSRPRDRVSEQYF,TGTGCCACCAGCAGACCCAGGGACAGGGTGTCCGAGCAGTACTTC,TRBV15,TRBJ2-7,TRBD1,-